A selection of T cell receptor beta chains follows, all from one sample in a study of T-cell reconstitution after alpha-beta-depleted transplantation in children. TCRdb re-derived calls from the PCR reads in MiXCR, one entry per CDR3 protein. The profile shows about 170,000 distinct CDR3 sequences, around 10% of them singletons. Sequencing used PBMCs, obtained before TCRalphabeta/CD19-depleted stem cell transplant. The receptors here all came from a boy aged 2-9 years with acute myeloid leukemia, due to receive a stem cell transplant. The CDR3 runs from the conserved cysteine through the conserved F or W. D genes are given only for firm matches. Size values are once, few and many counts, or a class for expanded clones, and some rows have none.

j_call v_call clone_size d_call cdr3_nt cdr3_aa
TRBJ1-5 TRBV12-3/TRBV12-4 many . TGTGCCAGCACTTTAGGGGACAGCAATCAGCCCCAGCATTTT CASTLGDSNQPQHF
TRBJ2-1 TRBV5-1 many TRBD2 TGCGCCAGCAGCCCCGGGACTAGCGGGAACGATGAGCAGTTCTTC CASSPGTSGNDEQFF
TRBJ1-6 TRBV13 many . TGTGCCAGCACCCCGGGCCTTAATTCACCCCTCCACTTT CASTPGLNSPLHF
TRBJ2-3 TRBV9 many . TGTGCCAGCAGCGTAGGGGGATCAATGGGGGATACGCAGTATTTT CASSVGGSMGDTQYF
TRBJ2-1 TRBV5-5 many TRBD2 TGTGCCAGCAGCTCGGGACTAGCGGGATCCGCCTACAATGAGCAGTTCTTC CASSSGLAGSAYNEQFF
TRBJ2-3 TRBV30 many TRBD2 TGTGCCAGTAAAGCGGGAGTTAGCACAGATACGCAGTATTTT CASKAGVSTDTQYF
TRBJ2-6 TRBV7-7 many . TGTGCTAGCAGCGCGGGACCCCGGGCCCCATACTCTGGGGCCAACGTCCTGACTTTC CASSAGPRAPYSGANVLTF
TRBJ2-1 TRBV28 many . TGTGCCAGCAGCCACCAGGGGGCGGGGGGATGGAAACAGTTCTTC CASSHQGAGGWKQFF
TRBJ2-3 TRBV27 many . TGTGCCAGCAGTTTATCGAGAGTAGCCTCAGATACGCAGTATTTT CASSLSRVASDTQYF
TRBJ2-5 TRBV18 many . TGTGCCAGCTCACCAGTGGGGAAAGAGACCCAGTACTTC CASSPVGKETQYF
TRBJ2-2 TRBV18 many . TGTGCCAGCTCACCCAGTGGAGGGAAGCACACCGGGGAGCTGTTTTTT CASSPSGGKHTGELFF
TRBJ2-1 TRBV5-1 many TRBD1 TGCGCCAGCAGCTCTGGACAGGGTAGAGATGAGCAGTTCTTC CASSSGQGRDEQFF
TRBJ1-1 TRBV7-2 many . TGTGCCAGCAGCTCCGACCGTTCGAACACTGAAGCTTTCTTT CASSSDRSNTEAFF
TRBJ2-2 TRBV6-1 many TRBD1 TGTGCCAGCAGCGGACAGGGGGCGCGTACCGGGGAGCTGTTTTTT CASSGQGARTGELFF
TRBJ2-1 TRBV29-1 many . TGCAGCGTCCCTATCAGACCTACCTACAATGAGCAGTTCTTC CSVPIRPTYNEQFF
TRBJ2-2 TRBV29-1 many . TGCAGCGCCCTGCCGGGCCTAAACACCGGGGAGCTGTTTTTT CSALPGLNTGELFF
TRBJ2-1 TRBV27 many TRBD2 TGTGCCAGCAGTTTATCTAGCGGGGATTTATGGGAGGAGCAGTTCTTC CASSLSSGDLWEEQFF
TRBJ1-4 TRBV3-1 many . TGTGCCAGCAGCCGGAACATCCTAGCAACTAATGAAAAACTGTTTTTT CASSRNILATNEKLFF
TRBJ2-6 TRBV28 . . TGTGCCAGCGCGGGGACTGGGGCCAACATCCTGACTTTC CASAGTGANILTF
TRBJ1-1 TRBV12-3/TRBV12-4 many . TGTGCCAGCACCACGACCACACTCATGAACACTGAAGCTTTCTTT CASTTTTLMNTEAFF
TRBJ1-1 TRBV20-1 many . TGCAGTGCTAGAGACGCCCCCAGGGCGAACACTGAAGCTTTCTTT CSARDAPRANTEAFF
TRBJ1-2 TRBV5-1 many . TGCGCCAGCACCGAGGGGCCGGATAACTATGGCTACACCTTC CASTEGPDNYGYTF
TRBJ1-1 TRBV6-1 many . TGTGCCAGCAGTGCGGGGCAGTGGGCTGAAGCTTTCTTT CASSAGQWAEAFF
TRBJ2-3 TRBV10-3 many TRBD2 TGTGCCATCAGGCCGACTAGCGGGGGGGCAACAGATACGCAGTATTTT CAIRPTSGGATDTQYF
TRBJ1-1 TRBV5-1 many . TGCGCCAGCAGCTTGGCTTTGGGCACAACTGAAGCTTTCTTT CASSLALGTTEAFF
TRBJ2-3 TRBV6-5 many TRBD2 TGTGCCAGCAGTTACCTTGGAATCGCGGGAGGGAACACAGATACGCAGTATTTT CASSYLGIAGGNTDTQYF
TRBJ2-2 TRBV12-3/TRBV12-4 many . TGTGCCAGCATTCCACAGTTGAACACCGGGGAGCTGTTTTTT CASIPQLNTGELFF
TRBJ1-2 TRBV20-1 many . TGCAGTGCCCCAGGTGTAGGGGGGGCCTTTGGGGGCTACACCTTC CSAPGVGGAFGGYTF
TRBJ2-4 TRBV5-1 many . TGCGCCAGCAACCCCGGCCGGGGCCACATAAACATTCAGTACTTC CASNPGRGHINIQYF
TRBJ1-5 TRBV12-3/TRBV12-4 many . TGTGCCAGCAGTTTACCGGGTGATCAGCCCCAGCATTTT CASSLPGDQPQHF
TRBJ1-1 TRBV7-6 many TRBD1 TGTGCCAGCAGCTCCATTGTCCAGGGGGCGGTTATGAACACTGAAGCTTTCTTT CASSSIVQGAVMNTEAFF
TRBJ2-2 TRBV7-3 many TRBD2 TGTGCCAGCAGCTTAGGAGTAGCGGGGCCAGACACCGGGGAGCTGTTTTTT CASSLGVAGPDTGELFF
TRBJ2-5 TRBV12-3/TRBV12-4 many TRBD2 TGTGCCAGCAGTCCTCCCGGGCGCGGGGGGGGGACCCAGTACTTC CASSPPGRGGGTQYF
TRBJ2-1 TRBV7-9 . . TGTGCCAGCGTACAGGGTTGGTCGAATGAGCAGTTCTTC CASVQGWSNEQFF
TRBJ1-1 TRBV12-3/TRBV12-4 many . TGTGCCAGCAGTCCTAACTCACGAAGGATGAACACTGAAGCTTTCTTT CASSPNSRRMNTEAFF
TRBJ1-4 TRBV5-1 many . TGCGCCAGCAGCTTGGAGGGTGGCCCGGTCAATGGACTGTTTTTT CASSLEGGPVNGLFF
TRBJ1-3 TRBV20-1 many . TGCAGTGCTGCAGGGGCTGGAAACACCATATATTTT CSAAGAGNTIYF
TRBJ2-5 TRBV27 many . TGTGCCAGTTCACCAATCAGGGCCCAAGAGACCCAGTACTTC CASSPIRAQETQYF
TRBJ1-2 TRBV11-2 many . TGTGCCAGCAGCTTAGCCCGGGGGCCTAACTATGGCTACACCTTC CASSLARGPNYGYTF
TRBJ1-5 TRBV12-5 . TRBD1 TGTGCTAGTGCCTTCAGACAGGGGACGAATCAGCCCCAGCATTTT CASAFRQGTNQPQHF
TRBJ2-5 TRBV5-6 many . TGTGCCAGCAGCTTGTCAGCATTCGAGACCCAGTACTTC CASSLSAFETQYF
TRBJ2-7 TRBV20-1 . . TGCAGTGCTAGCGGAGCCTACGAGCAGTACTTC CSASGAYEQYF
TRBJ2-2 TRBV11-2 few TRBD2 TGTGCCAGCGGGAGGGCCGTCGAAAACACCGGGGAGCTGTTTTTT CASGRAVENTGELFF
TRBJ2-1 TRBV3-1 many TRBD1 TGTGCCAGCAGCCCGACAGGGGGCTCCTACAATGAGCAGTTCTTC CASSPTGGSYNEQFF
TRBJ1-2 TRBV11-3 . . TGTGCCAGCAGCTTAGATCAATGGGGAGCTGGCTACACCTTC CASSLDQWGAGYTF
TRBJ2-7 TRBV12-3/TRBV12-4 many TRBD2 TGTGCCAGTTCTGGACTAGCAGCCTACGAGCAGTACTTC CASSGLAAYEQYF
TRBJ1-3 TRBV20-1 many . TGCAGTGCTAGAGCGACAGTCTCTGGAAACACCATATATTTT CSARATVSGNTIYF
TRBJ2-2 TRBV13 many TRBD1 TGTGCCAGCAGCGCGCAAATCGGGACAGGGGGCTATTTTCCGGACACCGGGGAGCTGTTTTTT CASSAQIGTGGYFPDTGELFF
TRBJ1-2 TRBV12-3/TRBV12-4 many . TGTGCCAGCAGTTTGGCCAGGAACTATGGCTACACCTTC CASSLARNYGYTF
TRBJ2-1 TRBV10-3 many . TGTGCCATCAGCCCTAGCTCCTACAATGAGCAGTTCTTC CAISPSSYNEQFF
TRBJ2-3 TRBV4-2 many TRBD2 TGTGCCAGCAGCCAATACGGGACTAGCGGGGGCACAGATACGCAGTATTTT CASSQYGTSGGTDTQYF
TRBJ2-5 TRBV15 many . TGTGCCACCAGCAAGCCCGGGACGCAAGAGACCCAGTACTTC CATSKPGTQETQYF
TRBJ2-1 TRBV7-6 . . TGTGCCAGCAGCTTAGCTGGGGACACCAGCTATGAGCAGTTCTTC CASSLAGDTSYEQFF
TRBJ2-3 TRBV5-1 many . TGCGCCAGCAGCTTCCAGGCTACTCTCACAGATACGCAGTATTTT CASSFQATLTDTQYF
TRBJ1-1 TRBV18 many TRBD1 TGTGCCAGCTCACCGAGCGCAGGGGGCACGGGCACTGAAGCTTTCTTT CASSPSAGGTGTEAFF
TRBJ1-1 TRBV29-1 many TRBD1 TGCAGCGTTGACAGGGGGCACACTGAAGCTTTCTTT CSVDRGHTEAFF